This T cell receptor beta chain originates from a study of PD-L1 blockade in urothelial cancer. Study-level background: Starting in the mid-2010s, patients were given atezolizumab (1,200 mg intravenously every 3 weeks).

The CDR3 runs to 16 residues. CDR1 and CDR2 from the germline V gene are WNHNN and SYGVQD (reference sequence). V was trimmed by 2 bases and J by 6 bases, leaving 20 bases between them. This clone was seen a single time. The method was immunoSEQ multiplex PCR; TCRdb's version includes in-frame clones alone and lacks a portion of them. There are more than 40,000 clones in the sample; roughly 91% occur only once, and 13% to 15% lies in the top ten. The clonotype originates from a woman aged 60-75 years with urothelial cancer. The gene calls are TRBV10-1 and TRBJ2-7, with D unresolved. Source: PBMCs, taken around atezolizumab (anti-PD-L1) treatment. The CDR3 DNA reads TGCGCCAGCAGTGAGGGGCTTCAAGGCATTCTGGGCGAGCAGTACTTC. It specifies CASSEGLQGILGEQYF.